A selection of T cell receptor beta chains follows, all from one sample in a study of blood T cell repertoires in COVID-19. Here immunoSEQ multiplex PCR was the method, and the copy in TCRdb shows in-frame clones only, minus some. The data contain a few hundred thousand clones, approximately 80% of them singletons. Sample: peripheral blood. These receptors were collected from a human donor in a cohort sampled during active COVID-19. Both conserved end residues are part of each CDR3. A D gene is named only where the DNA matches it firmly. Clone size is stated in some rows and not others, as once, few, many or a class when expanded.

j_call: TRBJ1-3
clone_size: .
d_call: .
v_call: TRBV5-6
cdr3_nt: TGTGCCAGCAGCCTAAGCTTGGGAGGGCCTGGAAACACCATATATTTT
cdr3_aa: CASSLSLGGPGNTIYF

j_call: TRBJ2-2
clone_size: .
d_call: TRBD2
v_call: TRBV5-1
cdr3_nt: TGCGCCAGCAGCTTGGAGTGGGCGGGAGGGCCCACCGGGGAGCTGTTTTTT
cdr3_aa: CASSLEWAGGPTGELFF

j_call: TRBJ2-2
clone_size: .
d_call: TRBD1
v_call: TRBV24-1
cdr3_nt: TGTGCCACCAGTGAAACTGCCCAGGGGGCTGGCGGGGAGCTGTTTTTT
cdr3_aa: CATSETAQGAGGELFF

j_call: TRBJ2-6
clone_size: .
d_call: .
v_call: TRBV6-5
cdr3_nt: TGTGCCAGCAGTTTGAGTACCTCTGGGGCCAACGTCCTGACTTTC
cdr3_aa: CASSLSTSGANVLTF

j_call: TRBJ1-4
clone_size: .
d_call: .
v_call: TRBV6-1
cdr3_nt: TGTGCCAGCAGTGATGAGGGAGTGAGTGCAACTAATGAAAAACTGTTTTTT
cdr3_aa: CASSDEGVSATNEKLFF

j_call: TRBJ1-2
clone_size: .
d_call: .
v_call: TRBV9
cdr3_nt: TGTGCCAGCAGCGCCGGGGTGTGGGGGGGCGCCTCCAGTTCCTATGGCTACACCTTC
cdr3_aa: CASSAGVWGGASSSYGYTF

j_call: TRBJ2-3
clone_size: many
d_call: TRBD2
v_call: TRBV2
cdr3_nt: TGTGCCAGCAGAGCCGGGACTAGCGGGAGGGGGGATACGCAGTATTTT
cdr3_aa: CASRAGTSGRGDTQYF

j_call: TRBJ2-7
clone_size: .
d_call: TRBD1
v_call: TRBV5-1
cdr3_nt: TGCGCCAGCAGCTTGGGGACAGGGTTCTACGAGCAGTACTTC
cdr3_aa: CASSLGTGFYEQYF

j_call: TRBJ2-2
clone_size: .
d_call: .
v_call: TRBV30
cdr3_nt: TGTGCCTGGAGTTTAATAGGGGGTGACACCGGGGAGCTGTTTTTT
cdr3_aa: CAWSLIGGDTGELFF

j_call: TRBJ2-1
clone_size: .
d_call: TRBD1
v_call: TRBV27
cdr3_nt: TGTGCCAGCAGCCTGCCGGGACAGCTTAACAATGAGCAGTTCTTC
cdr3_aa: CASSLPGQLNNEQFF

j_call: TRBJ1-5
clone_size: .
d_call: .
v_call: TRBV30
cdr3_nt: TGTGCCTGGAGTTGGGGCGCCAATCGGAACTTCTATAGCAATCAGCCCCAGCATTTT
cdr3_aa: CAWSWGANRNFYSNQPQHF

j_call: TRBJ2-1
clone_size: .
d_call: TRBD2
v_call: TRBV28
cdr3_nt: TGTGCCAGCACCGAGCGGGGGGGCGTCGGTAATGAGCAGTTCTTC
cdr3_aa: CASTERGGVGNEQFF

j_call: TRBJ2-4
clone_size: .
d_call: TRBD1
v_call: TRBV15
cdr3_nt: TGTGCCACCTCGGACAGGGCGCTAAAAAACATTCAGTACTTC
cdr3_aa: CATSDRALKNIQYF

j_call: TRBJ2-5
clone_size: .
d_call: TRBD2
v_call: TRBV4-2
cdr3_nt: TGTGCCAGCAGCCAAGATACTAGCGGGGGACGGGAGACCCAGTACTTC
cdr3_aa: CASSQDTSGGRETQYF

j_call: TRBJ2-5
clone_size: .
d_call: .
v_call: TRBV3-1/TRBV3-2
cdr3_nt: TGTGCCAGCAGCCAAGTCTTGGAGACCCAGTACTTC
cdr3_aa: CASSQVLETQYF

j_call: TRBJ1-4
clone_size: .
d_call: .
v_call: TRBV5-1
cdr3_nt: TGCGCCAGCAGCTTGGGTATGCAGGGGCAAACTAATGAAAAACTGTTTTTT
cdr3_aa: CASSLGMQGQTNEKLFF

j_call: TRBJ2-7
clone_size: once
d_call: TRBD2
v_call: TRBV10-3
cdr3_nt: TGTGCCATCAGCGGGACTAGCGGGGGTCAAAACGAGCAGTACTTC
cdr3_aa: CAISGTSGGQNEQYF

j_call: TRBJ2-1
clone_size: .
d_call: .
v_call: TRBV19
cdr3_nt: TGTGCCAGTAGTACTGGCGACAGATCCTACAATGAGCAGTTCTTC
cdr3_aa: CASSTGDRSYNEQFF

j_call: TRBJ1-1
clone_size: .
d_call: .
v_call: TRBV4-1
cdr3_nt: TGCGCCAGCAGCCGACCGACAGGTACGGACACTGAAGCTTTCTTT
cdr3_aa: CASSRPTGTDTEAFF

j_call: TRBJ1-5
clone_size: .
d_call: .
v_call: TRBV4-1
cdr3_nt: TGCGCCAGCAGCCACACCACGGTCGTCCAGCCCCAGCATTTT
cdr3_aa: CASSHTTVVQPQHF

j_call: TRBJ1-1
clone_size: .
d_call: .
v_call: TRBV18
cdr3_nt: TGTGCCAGCTCGCCTACTATAGGAGTTGCGAACACTGAAGCTTTCTTT
cdr3_aa: CASSPTIGVANTEAFF

j_call: TRBJ2-5
clone_size: few
d_call: .
v_call: TRBV7-2
cdr3_nt: TGTGCCAGCAGCTTTGGGGCCACTCTTCAAGAGACCCAGTACTTC
cdr3_aa: CASSFGATLQETQYF

j_call: TRBJ1-1
clone_size: .
d_call: TRBD1
v_call: TRBV3-1/TRBV3-2
cdr3_nt: TGTGCCAGCATGCCCGCCGGGACAGGGAACACTGAAGCTTTCTTT
cdr3_aa: CASMPAGTGNTEAFF

j_call: TRBJ2-3
clone_size: .
d_call: .
v_call: TRBV27
cdr3_nt: TGTGCCAGCAGTTCCGTCACAGATACGCAGTATTTT
cdr3_aa: CASSSVTDTQYF

j_call: TRBJ2-4
clone_size: .
d_call: TRBD2
v_call: TRBV7-9
cdr3_nt: TGTGCCAGCAGCGCGGGGGTCGTGGGCAAAAACATTCAGTACTTC
cdr3_aa: CASSAGVVGKNIQYF

j_call: TRBJ2-3
clone_size: .
d_call: TRBD2
v_call: TRBV10-3
cdr3_nt: TGTGCCATCAGTGAGTCCAGGTTTGCTAGCGGTAGCACAGATACGCAGTATTTT
cdr3_aa: CAISESRFASGSTDTQYF

j_call: TRBJ2-7
clone_size: .
d_call: TRBD2
v_call: TRBV5-1
cdr3_nt: TGCGCCAGCAGCGAAATAGCGGGAGGCTCCTACGAGCAGTACTTC
cdr3_aa: CASSEIAGGSYEQYF

j_call: TRBJ1-6
clone_size: .
d_call: .
v_call: TRBV5-1
cdr3_nt: TGCGCCAGCAATCAGGGGTATAATTCACCCCTCCACTTT
cdr3_aa: CASNQGYNSPLHF

j_call: TRBJ1-3
clone_size: .
d_call: .
v_call: TRBV11-2
cdr3_nt: TGTGCCAGCAGTTTTCAGGGCAGTGGAAACACCATATATTTT
cdr3_aa: CASSFQGSGNTIYF

j_call: TRBJ2-7
clone_size: .
d_call: TRBD2
v_call: TRBV20-1
cdr3_nt: TGCAGTGCCGCCGGACTAGCGGAGCAGTACTTC
cdr3_aa: CSAAGLAEQYF

j_call: TRBJ2-1
clone_size: .
d_call: TRBD2
v_call: TRBV9
cdr3_nt: TGTGCCAGCAGCGTAGCCCCCCCCAGCGGGGGATACAATGAGCAGTTCTTC
cdr3_aa: CASSVAPPSGGYNEQFF

j_call: TRBJ2-7
clone_size: .
d_call: TRBD2
v_call: TRBV27
cdr3_nt: TGTGCCAGCAGTTTACGCGGGAGGGGATACGAGCAGTACTTC
cdr3_aa: CASSLRGRGYEQYF

j_call: TRBJ1-5
clone_size: .
d_call: .
v_call: TRBV6-2/TRBV6-3
cdr3_nt: TGTGCCAGCAGCCACCCTAATGACAGTCGAAATCAGCCCCAGCATTTT
cdr3_aa: CASSHPNDSRNQPQHF

j_call: TRBJ2-1
clone_size: .
d_call: TRBD1
v_call: TRBV7-2
cdr3_nt: TGTGCCAGCAGACCCGGGACAGGGTATGAGCAGTTCTTC
cdr3_aa: CASRPGTGYEQFF

j_call: TRBJ1-1
clone_size: .
d_call: TRBD1
v_call: TRBV28
cdr3_nt: TGTGCCAGCCGGGGGACAGGGGCAACGAACACTGAAGCTTTCTTT
cdr3_aa: CASRGTGATNTEAFF

j_call: TRBJ2-7
clone_size: .
d_call: TRBD1
v_call: TRBV18
cdr3_nt: TGTGCCAGCTCACCGGGACAGGTATCGGAGCAGTACTTC
cdr3_aa: CASSPGQVSEQYF

j_call: TRBJ2-5
clone_size: .
d_call: .
v_call: TRBV6-2/TRBV6-3
cdr3_nt: TGTGCCAGCAGTTACGGTGGGGTAGGGGGAGAGACCCAGTACTTC
cdr3_aa: CASSYGGVGGETQYF